Listed here are 16 T cell receptor beta chains from one sample, sequenced in a study of T-cell memory formation after mild COVID-19. Via MiXCR, TCRdb re-called the 5' RACE reads, giving one row per CDR3 protein. The sample carries about 180,000 distinct CDR3 sequences, 15% to 20% recorded once. Specimen: PBMCs or a T cell subset sorted from them (not recorded which). These receptors were collected from a young man who had mild COVID-19 (a few samples of this study predate the infection). Cell type and time point are not known.

Ten or more counts support this clonotype. The J gene is TRBJ1-6, the V gene TRBV5-1, with 10 bases aligning to TRBD1. CDR3 length: 15 amino acids. Germline V gene data show CDR1 as SGHRS and CDR2 as YFSETQ. J lost 9 bases, V lost 0 bases, and 3 bases had no gene match. CDR3 DNA sequence: TGCGCCAGCAGCTTGGAAGGGACAGGGGTTTCACCCCTCCACTTT. It translates to CASSLEGTGVSPLHF.

This clonotype was picked up many times. The V and J genes are TRBV29-1 and TRBJ2-1; D gene unclear. The V gene lost 4 bases and the J gene lost 4 bases, with 8 bases spanning the gap. The CDR3 length is 12 residues. CDR1 is SQVTM, CDR2 ANQGSEA, per germline. CDR3 in amino acids: CSVGRRYNEQFF. DNA of the CDR3: TGCAGCGTTGGCAGGCGGTACAATGAGCAGTTCTTC.

This clonotype has just a few counts. The chain couples TRBV12-3 or TRBV12-4 to TRBJ2-3; no clear D gene. V was trimmed by 5 bases and J by 7 bases, leaving 13 bases between them. This CDR3 is 13 amino acids long. CDR3 region: CASSTPQLHTQYF. CDR3 DNA sequence: TGTGCCAGCAGTACCCCACAACTTCATACGCAGTATTTT.

This clonotype has a handful of counts. V gene TRBV12-3 or TRBV12-4 combines with J gene TRBJ1-1, with 7 positions matching TRBD1. This CDR3 contains 12 residues. J lost 4 bases, V lost 5 bases, and 1 base had no gene match. CDR3: CASSDRATEAFF. The DNA for the CDR3 is TGTGCCAGCAGTGACAGGGCCACTGAAGCTTTCTTT.

The J gene is TRBJ2-7, the V gene TRBV12-3 or TRBV12-4; no reliable D call. Trimming shortened V by 3 bases and J by 2 bases, and 8 bases separated the two germline ends. The CDR3 covers 13 residues. The CDR3 coding sequence is TGTGCCAGCAGTTTTATGGGTCCCTACGAGCAGTACTTC. Its translation is CASSFMGPYEQYF.

The CDR3 DNA sequence: TGTGCCAGCAGTTCTGGTGATAACTATGGCTACACCTTC. This codes for CASSSGDNYGYTF. The J gene is TRBJ1-2, the V gene TRBV12-3 or TRBV12-4; D gene uncertain. Trimming took off 4 bases at V and 1 base at J, with 7 bases between the two ends. The length of the CDR3 is 13 residues.

This clonotype was seen many times. The rearrangement joins TRBV5-1 to TRBJ2-3; TRBD2 is a possible D gene (5 bases). The CDR3 consists of 15 residues. In germline, CDR1 is SGHRS, CDR2 YFSETQ. Trimming removed 3 bases from V and 0 bases from J, with 11 bases in between. The CDR3 nucleotides are TGCGCCAGCAGCTGGGCGACTACGAGCACAGATACGCAGTATTTT. Translated, it gives CASSWATTSTDTQYF.

The chain recombines TRBV6-6 with TRBJ2-3; 8 bases map to TRBD1. The CDR3 totals 16 residues. J was trimmed by 1 base and V by 2 bases; bases with no gene match: 5. Germline CDR1 MNHNY, CDR2 SVGAGI (reference sequence). CDR3 nucleotides: TGTGCCAGCAGTTACCCGACAGGGGTGGGCACAGATACGCAGTATTTT. Translated, it gives CASSYPTGVGTDTQYF.

This clonotype was observed at least ten times. J is TRBJ2-2 and V is TRBV4-3; D not resolved. With 1 base removed from V and 0 bases from J, the gap between germline ends came to 6 bases. CDR1 and CDR2 (germline): LGHNA, YSLEER. The CDR3 loop spans 15 amino acids. The CDR3 sequence is CASSQGLSNTGELFF. As DNA, the CDR3 is TGCGCCAGCAGCCAAGGCCTTTCGAACACCGGGGAGCTGTTTTTT.

This clonotype was seen more than once but under ten times. The chain couples TRBV18 to TRBJ2-5; TRBD1 is a possible D gene (6 bases). V was cut by 4 bases and J by 1 base, with 7 bases left in between. The CDR3 totals 13 residues. The germline gives CDR1 KGHSH, CDR2 LQKENI. The CDR3 sequence is CASSRDIQETQYF. The CDR3 DNA reads TGTGCCAGCTCACGGGACATCCAAGAGACCCAGTACTTC.

CDR3: CSAQGHGNQPQHF. CDR3 DNA sequence: TGCAGTGCCCAGGGGCATGGCAATCAGCCCCAGCATTTT. This chain connects TRBV20-1 to TRBJ1-5; weak D call: TRBD1 (6 bases). Trimming took 6 bases from V and 2 from J, leaving 11 bases between them. Per the germline V gene, CDR1 is DFQATT and CDR2 is SNEGSKA (reference sequence). This CDR3 region has 13 residues.

This clonotype was counted between two and nine times. This chain connects TRBV5-1 to TRBJ2-7; TRBD2 aligns across 12 bases. This CDR3 contains 17 residues. Germline V gene sequence: CDR1 SGHRS, CDR2 YFSETQ. V shed 6 bases, J shed 2 bases, and the junction held 12 bases outside the gene matches. CDR3: CASTAGPTSGGTYEQYF. DNA for the CDR3: TGCGCCAGCACGGCCGGACCCACTAGCGGGGGGACCTACGAGCAGTACTTC.

This clonotype was picked up a small number of times. The V gene is TRBV10-2, the J gene TRBJ1-2, with 7 bases lining up with TRBD1. This CDR3 contains 13 residues. The germline gives CDR1 WSHSY, CDR2 SAAADI. After removal of 6 bases from V and 8 bases from J, the junction contained 9 bases not matched to a gene. This CDR3 is CASSPRDSLGYTF. Here the CDR3 DNA reads TGCGCCAGCAGCCCCCGGGACAGCCTGGGCTACACCTTC.

A few counts support this clonotype. The rearrangement uses TRBV4-3 and TRBJ1-1, with TRBD1 as a possible D gene (5 bases). This CDR3 has 13 residues. Germline assignment: CDR1 LGHNA and CDR2 YSLEER. The ends were cut back, 0 bases at V and 7 bases at J, with 9 bases in the middle. The CDR3, as DNA: TGCGCCAGCAGCCAAGATTGGGGGGGTGAAGCTTTCTTT. Amino acids: CASSQDWGGEAFF.

This clonotype was counted a few times. This chain joins TRBV7-3 and TRBJ2-2, with 9 bases that match TRBD2. The CDR3 length is 15 residues. Germline V lookup: CDR1 SGHTA, CDR2 FQGTGA. J lost 5 bases, V lost 10 bases, and 11 bases had no gene match. The CDR3 loop reads CATRGGGASTGELFF. The CDR3 DNA reads as TGTGCCACCAGAGGCGGGGGGGCCAGTACCGGGGAGCTGTTTTTT.

The chain joins TRBV20-1 to TRBJ1-1, with D possibly TRBD1 on 5 matching bases. Germline V gene lookup returns CDR1 DFQATT and CDR2 SNEGSKA (reference sequence). Trimming took off 6 bases at V and 4 bases at J, with 15 bases between the two ends. This CDR3 has 13 residues. CDR3 loop: CSAWGRGGTEAFF. The CDR3, as DNA: TGCAGTGCCTGGGGAAGGGGTGGCACTGAAGCTTTCTTT.